The rows below give T cell receptor beta chains drawn from one sample of a study of blood T cell repertoires in COVID-19. Data came from immunoSEQ multiplex PCR; TCRdb stores just in-frame clones and leaves some out. The sample lists fewer than 350,000 clones, 65% to 90% occurring once. The sequencing input was peripheral blood. These receptors came from a human donor in a cohort sampled during active COVID-19. The CDR3 runs from the conserved cysteine through the conserved F or W. Fields, in order: CDR3 protein, CDR3 DNA, clone size, J gene, V gene, D gene. The D gene is left open where the match is weak. Size values are once, few and many counts, or a class for expanded clones, and some rows have none.

CASREQGAPLETQYF,TGTGCCAGCAGGGAACAGGGGGCGCCCCTGGAGACCCAGTACTTC,-,TRBJ2-5,TRBV2,TRBD1
CASSSLTGNQPQHF,TGTGCCAGCAGCTCCTTGACAGGCAATCAGCCCCAGCATTTT,-,TRBJ1-5,TRBV5-5,-
CASSDELAGGQEFF,TGTGCCAGCAGTGATGAACTAGCGGGGGGGCAGGAGTTCTTC,-,TRBJ2-1,TRBV6-1,TRBD2
CASSLAPGQGTDTQYF,TGTGCCAGCAGCTTAGCGCCGGGACAGGGCACAGATACGCAGTATTTT,-,TRBJ2-3,TRBV7-2,TRBD1
CASSLGTGTEQYF,TGTGCCAGCAGCCTAGGGACAGGTACCGAGCAGTACTTC,-,TRBJ2-7,TRBV5-5,TRBD1
CAISLLLAGGSYNEQFF,TGTGCCATCAGTCTTCTCTTAGCGGGGGGCTCCTACAATGAGCAGTTCTTC,-,TRBJ2-1,TRBV10-3,TRBD2
CASSPDRGGFWNTIYF,TGTGCCAGCAGCCCGGACAGGGGCGGATTCTGGAACACCATATATTTT,once,TRBJ1-3,TRBV14,TRBD1
CASGSGGATDTQYF,TGCGCCAGCGGCTCGGGGGGCGCCACAGATACGCAGTATTTT,-,TRBJ2-3,TRBV5-1,-
CASSLRDSILGQYF,TGTGCCAGCAGCCTCCGGGACAGTATTTTGGGGCAGTACTTC,-,TRBJ2-7,TRBV5-8,TRBD1
CASSEYGLSNQPQHF,TGTGCCAGCAGCGAATATGGACTGTCAAATCAGCCCCAGCATTTT,-,TRBJ1-5,TRBV5-6,-
CASSLSAYEQYF,TGTGCCAGCAGTTTATCCGCCTACGAGCAGTACTTC,few,TRBJ2-7,TRBV12-3/TRBV12-4,-
CASQRGTNTEAFF,TGCGCCAGTCAGCGGGGGACGAACACTGAAGCTTTCTTT,-,TRBJ1-1,TRBV5-1,-
CASSTAGANVLTF,TGCGCCAGCAGCACTGCTGGGGCCAACGTCCTGACTTTC,-,TRBJ2-6,TRBV5-1,-
CAREGRRGTEAFF,TGTGCCAGGGAGGGCAGACGGGGCACTGAAGCTTTCTTT,-,TRBJ1-1,TRBV2,-
CASSVVYGGGYTF,TGTGCCAGCAGCGTAGTATACGGCGGGGGCTACACCTTC,-,TRBJ1-2,TRBV9,-
CASSLEVRGGYTF,TGCGCCAGCAGCTTGGAGGTCAGGGGTGGCTACACCTTC,-,TRBJ1-2,TRBV5-1,-
CASSQRSGDLTYEQYF,TGTGCCAGCAGCCAACGAAGCGGGGATTTAACCTACGAGCAGTACTTC,once,TRBJ2-7,TRBV14,TRBD2
CASSQLNSYEQYF,TGTGCCAGCAGCCAGCTGAACAGCTACGAGCAGTACTTC,once,TRBJ2-7,TRBV3-1/TRBV3-2,-
CSATTVYGYTF,TGCAGTGCTACTACAGTCTATGGCTACACCTTC,-,TRBJ1-2,TRBV20-1,-
CASSMTGPTNEKLFF,TGTGCCAGCAGCATGACAGGGCCAACTAATGAAAAACTGTTTTTT,-,TRBJ1-4,TRBV7-8,TRBD1
CASSQVPSGGAWLFF,TGCGCCAGCAGCCAAGTCCCTAGCGGGGGGGCCTGGCTGTTCTTC,-,TRBJ2-1,TRBV4-1,TRBD2
CASRPLGFEAFF,TGTGCCAGCAGGCCCCTAGGTTTTGAAGCTTTCTTT,few,TRBJ1-1,TRBV6-5,-
CASSPPADRRFLDSPLHF,TGTGCCAGCTCACCACCTGCGGACAGGCGCTTTCTTGATTCACCCCTCCACTTT,once,TRBJ1-6,TRBV18,TRBD1
CASSFALGQPNQPQHF,TGTGCCAGCTCATTTGCTTTGGGACAGCCAAATCAGCCCCAGCATTTT,-,TRBJ1-5,TRBV18,TRBD1
CASSLAQGGVGIQYF,TGTGCCAGCAGCTTAGCGCAGGGCGGGGTGGGCATTCAGTACTTC,-,TRBJ2-4,TRBV7-9,-
CATMREGVNGYTF,TGTGCCACCATGAGAGAGGGGGTGAATGGCTACACCTTC,-,TRBJ1-2,TRBV27,-